This T cell receptor beta chain stems from a study of CD8+ T cells in alopecia areata. Study details: Tofacitinib ran 6 to 18 months, followed by 6 months off drug. Study results and limitations: Between patients, shared TCR sequences were less clear than in mice. This was possibly due in part to HLA diversity in the patient population. Only a single nonresponder existed, so baseline CD8+ expansion links stay unclear.

Germline values: CDR1 SGHDT, CDR2 YYEEEE. The V and J ends lost 6 bases and 4 bases respectively, with 13 bases between them. CDR3 length equals 13 residues. The sequencing template was cDNA reverse transcribed from extracted RNA. Method: immunoSEQ multiplex PCR; TCRdb's copy keeps in-frame clones and lacks some. The sample lists roughly 230,000 clones; around two fifths were seen once. Treatment of the sample: oral pan-JAK inhibitor, 5-10 mg twice daily. About this clone itself: Its antigen is currently unknown.

This specimen was CD4+ T cells sorted from blood, taken between weeks 36 and 40, from a patient treated with tofacitinib. The genes are TRBV5-6 and TRBJ1-2; D perhaps matches TRBD1 (6 bases). The TCR comes from a human donor with alopecia areata. CDR3 sequence: CASIRSTGYGYTF. In nucleotides, the CDR3 is TGTGCCAGCATCCGTTCGACAGGCTATGGCTACACCTTC.